This passage covers 17 T cell receptor beta chains from one sample sequenced in a study of shared clonotypes between healthy human individuals. The table came from immunoSEQ multiplex PCR; TCRdb's copy has only in-frame clones and leaves some out. The sample lists under 300,000 clones; over 50% were seen once. The sequenced sample was memory CD4+ T cells sorted from blood. As for subset: CD45RA-negative fraction. The receptors originated from a young man in good health.

V usage is TRBV5-4 and J usage is TRBJ2-5; 13 positions match TRBD2. This CDR3 has 16 residues. CDR1 is SGHNT and CDR2 is YYREEE in the germline V gene (reference sequence). The J segment lost 5 bases and the V segment lost 4 bases, leaving 8 bases of the junction unmatched. The CDR3 is CASSPGLAGDSETQYF. The CDR3 nucleotides read TGTGCCAGCAGCCCCGGACTAGCGGGAGATTCTGAGACCCAGTACTTC.

The rearrangement joins TRBV5-5 to TRBJ1-5; tentatively, D is TRBD1 (6 bases). Trimming cost V 2 bases and J 7 bases, with 16 bases left between them. CDR1 and CDR2 (germline): SGHKS, YYEKEE (reference sequence). There are 15 residues in the CDR3. In DNA form, the CDR3 reads TGTGCCAGCAGCTTTCGTGGGACAATGGGGCAGCCCCAGCATTTT. Translation: CASSFRGTMGQPQHF.

This chain connects TRBV5-1 to TRBJ2-6; D remains ambiguous. Germline values: CDR1 SGHRS, CDR2 YFSETQ. Trimming pared 0 bases from V and 0 bases from J, leaving 4 bases between. The length of the CDR3 is 15 residues. The DNA for the CDR3 is TGCGCCAGCAGCTTGGCGGGCTCTGGGGCCAACGTCCTGACTTTC. This sequence encodes CASSLAGSGANVLTF.

The V and J genes are TRBV7-2 and TRBJ2-7, with TRBD2 matching over 9 bases. The CDR3 is 14 residues long. The V and J ends lost 1 base and 6 bases, in that order; junction bases with no gene match: 4. CDR1 is SGHTA, CDR2 FQGNSA, per germline. CDR3 amino acids: CASSLDLAGFEQYF. The CDR3 DNA reads as TGTGCCAGCAGCTTAGACCTAGCGGGATTCGAGCAGTACTTC.

This clone was recorded only once. The chain employs TRBV27 and TRBJ2-2; D possibly corresponds to TRBD1 (6 bases). The CDR3 is 17 amino acids. Germline CDR1 reads MNHEY; CDR2 reads SMNVEV (reference sequence). Trimming pared 5 bases from V and 0 bases from J, leaving 16 bases between. The CDR3: CASSGWGRGTNTGELFF. The CDR3 bases are TGTGCCAGCAGTGGATGGGGCAGGGGAACGAACACCGGGGAGCTGTTTTTT.

This rearrangement joins TRBV28 to TRBJ2-1; D not resolved. CDR1 and CDR2 from the germline V gene are MDHEN and SYDVKM. CDR3 length: 14 residues. The V and J ends lost 2 bases and 7 bases respectively, with 12 bases between them. The CDR3 loop is CASSLAALGNEQFF. As DNA, the CDR3 is TGTGCCAGCAGTTTAGCGGCCCTAGGGAATGAGCAGTTCTTC.

The chain combines TRBV5-4 with TRBJ1-1; D is uncertain. CDR3 length: 14 residues. Germline V gene lookup returns CDR1 SGHNT and CDR2 YYREEE (reference sequence). Trimming pared 2 bases from V and 2 bases from J, leaving 10 bases between. CDR3 region: CASSLLLVNTEAFF. CDR3 DNA: TGTGCCAGCAGCTTACTACTAGTTAACACTGAAGCTTTCTTT.

The chain carries TRBV4-2 and TRBJ2-3; D is unclear. CDR1 is LGHNA, CDR2 YNFKEQ, per germline. Trimming took 0 bases from V and 3 from J, leaving 7 bases between them. CDR3 length: 14 amino acids. CDR3 in DNA: TGTGCCAGCAGCCAAGACGTAGGGACAGATACGCAGTATTTT. Translating it yields CASSQDVGTDTQYF.

This clone was counted between two and nine times. V and J are TRBV10-3 and TRBJ2-7; D gene ambiguous. V lost 5 bases and J 3 bases, leaving 8 bases between the germline ends. In germline, CDR1 is ENHRY, CDR2 SYGVKD. CDR3 size: 12 residues. The CDR3 DNA reads as TGTGCCATCAGTTCAACCGACTACGAGCAGTACTTC. This sequence encodes CAISSTDYEQYF.

This clone was recorded only once. The V and J genes are TRBV5-4 and TRBJ2-3, with 12 bases that match TRBD1. This CDR3 region has 16 residues. CDR1 is SGHNT, CDR2 YYREEE, per germline (reference sequence). V was clipped by 2 bases and J by 3 bases; unmatched bases: 4. DNA for the CDR3: TGTGCCAGCAGCTTAGGGGACAGGGGGCCGACAGATACGCAGTATTTT. This encodes CASSLGDRGPTDTQYF.

V usage is TRBV6-5 and J usage is TRBJ2-1; no definite D call. CDR1 and CDR2 (germline): MNHEY, SVGAGI. V was clipped by 7 bases and J by 3 bases, with 4 bases between them. The CDR3 runs 11 residues. Here the CDR3 reads CASNYYNEQFF. CDR3 DNA sequence: TGTGCCAGCAACTACTACAATGAGCAGTTCTTC.

This clone came up a few times. This specimen includes other DNA sequences encoding the same CDR3. CDR3 residues: CASRPDSYTEAFF. For the CDR3, the DNA is TGCGCCAGCAGACCAGACAGTTACACTGAAGCTTTCTTT. J is TRBJ1-1 and V is TRBV5-1; D is perhaps TRBD1 (5 bases). The CDR3 extends over 13 amino acids. Looked up from germline, CDR1 is SGHRS and CDR2 is YFSETQ. V lost 5 bases, J lost 3 bases, and 11 bases lay in between. The complete variable domain, with remaining parts taken from reference TRBV5-1 and TRBJ1-1, reads KAGVTQTPRYLIKTRGQQVTLSCSPISGHRSVSWYQQTPGQGLQFLFEYFSETQRNKGNFPGRFSGRQFSNSRSEMNVSTLELGDSALYLCASRPDSYTEAFFGQGTRLTVV.

This rearrangement joins TRBV7-2 to TRBJ2-7; maybe TRBD2 (6 bases). Germline V gene data show CDR1 as SGHTA and CDR2 as FQGNSA. The CDR3 is made up of 14 amino acids. V was shortened by 2 bases and J by 6 bases, with 14 bases between the two germline ends. In nucleotides, the CDR3 is TGTGCCAGCAGCTTAATCGGGACTGCGTCCGAGCAGTACTTC. Its protein product is CASSLIGTASEQYF.

CDR3: CASSPAQTASTDTQYF. CDR3 nucleotides: TGTGCCAGCTCACCAGCTCAGACAGCTAGCACAGATACGCAGTATTTT. The chain links TRBV18 to TRBJ2-3, with TRBD1 as a possible D gene (5 bases). This CDR3 region has 16 residues. Trimming shortened V by 2 bases and J by 0 bases, and 12 bases separated the two germline ends. The V gene's germline CDR1 is KGHSH and CDR2 LQKENI.

The chain couples TRBV21-1 to TRBJ1-1; no check of the table's D call, TRBD1, against the DNA was made. TRBV21-1 corresponds to a pseudogene. The CDR3 contains 21 residues. This CDR3 reads CASSKGKTGKWSSKPNTEAFF. The CDR3 nucleotides are TGTGCCAGCAGCAAAGGAAAAACAGGGAAGTGGTCCTCTAAGCCGAACACTGAAGCTTTCTTT.

Of note for this clone: One junction end disagrees with the germline gene, perhaps due to a read error. Other nucleotide sequences from this sample produce the same CDR3. V and J are TRBV15 and TRBJ1-4; TRBD1 aligns across 8 bases. The CDR3 is made up of 14 amino acids. Germline V gene lookup returns CDR1 LNHNV and CDR2 YYDKDF (reference sequence). Here the CDR3 reads CATSRGQANEKLFF. The DNA for the CDR3 is TGTGCCACCAGCAGGGGACAGGCTAACGAAAAACTGTTTTTT.

In its sample, this clone was seen a few times. This chain connects TRBV11-3 to TRBJ2-2, with 7 bases matching TRBD1. Germline lookup yields CDR1 SGHNT and CDR2 YENEEA. After removal of 1 base from V and 5 bases from J, the junction contained 7 bases not matched to a gene. This CDR3 has 16 amino acids. CDR3 in amino acids: CASSLVTGAGTGELFF. The CDR3 nucleotides read TGTGCCAGCAGCTTAGTTACAGGGGCCGGTACCGGGGAGCTGTTTTTT.